Listed below are T cell receptor beta chains from one sample, sequenced in a study of T cell responses to AZD1222 COVID-19 vaccine. Profiled with immunoSEQ multiplex PCR; TCRdb holds only in-frame clones, not every one. The sample carries approximately 180,000 clones, approximately 90% recorded once. Sequences were derived from peripheral blood, sampled on day 0 of AZD1222 vaccination. These TCRs come from an adult in good health. Each CDR3 is given without its conserved first and last residue.

length,J,V,CDR3
13,TRBJ2-4,TRBV5-8,ASSLDPSGKNIQY
14,TRBJ1-2,TRBV5-5,ASSPAGEAPNYGYT
14,TRBJ2-7,TRBV3-1/TRBV3-2,ASSQVGTGATYEQY
14,TRBJ2-7,TRBV5-4,ASSLDVGPSPYEQY
10,TRBJ2-1,TRBV12-3/TRBV12-4,ASSMTGDEQF
15,TRBJ1-4,TRBV4-2,ASSQDLVARGQEKLF
13,TRBJ1-3,TRBV7-6,ASSPLQGAGNTIY
14,TRBJ2-7,TRBV27,ASSLLPGQGSYEQY
10,TRBJ2-7,TRBV12-3/TRBV12-4,ASSRLSYEQY
14,TRBJ1-4,TRBV10-3,AISEASLATNEKLF
12,TRBJ1-6,TRBV10-1,ASSEGRDNSPLH
14,TRBJ2-3,TRBV6-5,ASSYSPGGRSDTQY
13,TRBJ1-4,TRBV4-2,ASSPRDSSNEKLF
13,TRBJ1-4,TRBV3-1/TRBV3-2,ASSLLSGLEEKLF
13,TRBJ2-1,TRBV18,ASSPPSGRGDEQF
12,TRBJ1-5,TRBV12-5,ASGLGRGNQPQH
12,TRBJ2-7,TRBV6-5,ASSYGTSGYEQY
11,TRBJ2-5,TRBV2,ASSETGDETQY
14,TRBJ2-7,TRBV12-5,ASGSAGGRDSYEQY
13,TRBJ1-1,TRBV5-4,ASTQGRTGGTEAF
11,TRBJ2-1,TRBV19,ASSPRAANEQF
12,TRBJ1-1,TRBV5-8,ASSLPAWHTEAF
16,TRBJ2-1,TRBV7-6,ASSLARPRQGNSSEQF
11,TRBJ1-1,TRBV10-3,AISSASRAEAF
15,TRBJ2-7,TRBV18,ASSPQKFGTGNYEQY